Below are 21 T cell receptor beta chains sequenced from a single sample in a study of identical twins. TCRdb fed the 5' RACE reads into MiXCR, producing one record per CDR3 protein. Counted here are 250,000 to 350,000 distinct CDR3 sequences, around 8.8% occurring once; the ten biggest clones make up less than 2.5%. This sample also appeared in a second study, on yellow fever vaccine responses in identical twins.

The material sequenced was memory (CD45RO+) T cells sorted from blood. The receptors stem from a woman under 30 in good health.

The chain is built from TRBV5-6 and TRBJ2-3; TRBD1 matches 7 bases. Trimming at V came to 3 bases and at J to 3 bases, leaving 4 bases not matched to a gene. There are 14 residues in the CDR3. The germline V gene encodes CDR1 SGHDT and CDR2 YYEEEE. This CDR3 reads CASSYLDRTDTQYF. CDR3 DNA: TGTGCCAGCAGCTACTTGGACAGGACAGATACGCAGTATTTT. Based on the CDR3 plus reference TRBV5-6 and TRBJ2-3, the full variable domain is DAGVTQSPTHLIKTRGQQVTLRCSPKSGHDTVSWYQQALGQGPQFIFQYYEEEERQRGNFPDRFSGHQFPNYSSELNVNALLLGDSALYLCASSYLDRTDTQYFGPGTRLTVL.

The table lists this clonotype with a few counts. The gene calls are TRBV5-5 and TRBJ2-4, with D maybe TRBD2 (5 bases). The germline CDR1 and CDR2 sequences are SGHKS and YYEKEE (reference sequence). The V end lost 2 bases, the J end lost 1 base, and 10 bases lay between the germline ends. The CDR3 loop spans 15 amino acids. The CDR3 nucleotides read TGTGCCAGCAGCTTTGGAGGATCGGCCAAAAACATTCAGTACTTC. As protein: CASSFGGSAKNIQYF.

This chain joins TRBV7-2 and TRBJ2-5; no definite D call. The CDR3 has 15 amino acids. Germline-derived CDR1 and CDR2 are SGHTA and FQGNSA. V lost 5 bases, J lost 5 bases, and 18 bases lay in between. The CDR3 region has the DNA TGTGCCAGCAGCACCGCCCGGGTAGCCGGGGAGACCCAGTACTTC. Translation gives CASSTARVAGETQYF.

This clonotype was detected ten times or more. This sequence joins TRBV20-1 and TRBJ2-5, with TRBD2 matching 8 bases. Germline CDR1 is DFQATT and CDR2 is SNEGSKA (reference sequence). The CDR3 loop spans 15 amino acids. V gave up 0 bases and J gave up 5 bases; unmatched junction bases: 8. The CDR3 sequence is CSARDPGGRGETQYF. The CDR3 nucleotides read TGCAGTGCTAGAGATCCGGGAGGGCGTGGGGAGACCCAGTACTTC.

In its sample, this clonotype was seen a few times. The DNA of the CDR3 is TGTGCCAGCAGCTTAGTATCGAACACTGAAGCTTTCTTT. As protein: CASSLVSNTEAFF. The chain employs TRBV5-5 and TRBJ1-1; D unresolved. The CDR3 extends over 13 amino acids. Germline V gene lookup returns CDR1 SGHKS and CDR2 YYEKEE (reference sequence). Between the trimmed V and J ends, which lost 2 bases and 1 base, there was a span of 6 bases.

This clonotype was detected many times. The rearrangement links TRBV29-1 to TRBJ2-7, with D possibly being TRBD1 or TRBD2 (5 bases each). The CDR3 spans 12 residues. CDR1 SQVTM and CDR2 ANQGSEA come from the germline V gene. Trimming left V 7 bases short and J 0 bases short, with 10 bases between. The CDR3 here is CSAGDGSYEQYF. CDR3 coding DNA: TGCAGCGCTGGGGACGGCTCCTACGAGCAGTACTTC.

The chain recombines TRBV5-6 with TRBJ1-1; D call uncertain. The CDR3 length is 11 residues. Germline V gives CDR1 SGHDT, CDR2 YYEEEE. Trimming removed 1 base from V and 8 bases from J, with 6 bases in between. CDR3 sequence: CASSLRTEAFF. Written as DNA, the CDR3 is TGTGCCAGCAGCTTGAGAACAGAAGCTTTCTTT.

The CDR3 reads CASSHLVGGSETQYF. DNA of the CDR3: TGTGCCAGCAGCCACTTGGTGGGGGGGTCGGAGACCCAGTACTTC. The V gene is TRBV7-6, the J gene TRBJ2-5, with 7 bases that match TRBD2. Per the germline V gene, CDR1 is SGHVS and CDR2 is FNYEAQ. The CDR3 runs to 15 residues. Germline trimming cut 5 bases from V and 5 bases from J; bases unmatched to any gene: 11.

This clonotype showed up many times. V and J are TRBV3-1 and TRBJ1-4; the D is unclear. The germline V gene has CDR1 LGHDT and CDR2 YNNKEL (reference sequence). The CDR3 loop spans 13 amino acids. Deletions cut 1 base from V and 8 bases from J, with 8 bases between. The CDR3 DNA follows: TGTGCCAGCAGCCAAGGCCGGGCGGAAAAACTGTTTTTT. Amino acid sequence: CASSQGRAEKLFF.

This clonotype was seen more than once but under ten times. The chain recombines TRBV6-1 with TRBJ1-1; D is ambiguous. CDR1 is MNHNS and CDR2 is SASEGT in the germline V gene. The CDR3 extends over 14 amino acids. The V end lost 6 bases, the J end lost 11 bases, and 22 bases lay between the germline ends. CDR3 sequence reads: CASRPTGSRVGAFF. The CDR3 DNA sequence: TGTGCCAGCAGACCGACTGGTTCTAGGGTGGGGGCTTTCTTT.

This clonotype has a count of ten or more. The chain joins TRBV7-8 to TRBJ2-1; the match to TRBD2 covers 11 bases. Germline CDR1 reads SGHVS; CDR2 reads FQNEAQ. V dropped 4 bases and J dropped 4; count of bases not matched to a gene: 6. The CDR3 spans 16 residues. DNA for the CDR3: TGTGCCAGCAGCTCCACTAGCGGGGGACTTTACAATGAGCAGTTCTTC. This codes for CASSSTSGGLYNEQFF.

V usage is TRBV13 and J usage is TRBJ2-1; 12 nucleotides match TRBD2. Unmatched junction bases numbered 13, after V lost 6 bases and J lost 7 bases. In germline, CDR1 is PRHDT, CDR2 FYEKMQ (reference sequence). The CDR3 contains 17 residues. CDR3 protein: CASRPRTSGAIGNEQFF. Here the CDR3 DNA reads TGTGCCAGCAGACCCAGGACTAGCGGGGCCATCGGGAATGAGCAGTTCTTC.

This clonotype was counted between two and nine times. This chain joins TRBV3-1 and TRBJ2-2, with 8 bases aligning to TRBD2. CDR1 and CDR2 (germline): LGHDT, YNNKEL (reference sequence). Trimming at V came to 1 base and at J to 2 bases, leaving 6 bases not matched to a gene. The CDR3 runs to 17 residues. The CDR3 here is CASSQAGLAGNTGELFF. The CDR3 DNA reads as TGTGCCAGCAGCCAAGCCGGGCTAGCGGGCAACACCGGGGAGCTGTTTTTT.

This clonotype was seen ten or more times. The chain couples TRBV29-1 to TRBJ2-7; TRBD2 aligns across 10 bases. After removal of 4 bases from V and 3 bases from J, the junction contained 3 bases not matched to a gene. CDR1 is SQVTM, CDR2 ANQGSEA, per germline. The CDR3 loop spans 13 amino acids. The CDR3 loop reads CSVGWTSGYEQYF. The DNA for the CDR3 is TGCAGCGTTGGTTGGACTAGCGGCTACGAGCAGTACTTC.

This clonotype occurred a few times. The V gene is TRBV20-1, the J gene TRBJ1-2; D gene uncertain. The CDR3 length is 13 residues. Trimming took 3 bases from V and 8 from J, leaving 16 bases between them. Germline V gene data show CDR1 as DFQATT and CDR2 as SNEGSKA (reference sequence). The CDR3 bases are TGCAGTGCTAGTGACACCCCCACGGGGGGCTACACCTTC. It specifies CSASDTPTGGYTF.

This clonotype was counted only a few times. V is TRBV20-1 and J is TRBJ2-1; D perhaps matches TRBD2 (6 bases). V lost 1 base to trimming and J lost 8 bases, with 24 bases between them. CDR1 and CDR2 (germline): DFQATT, SNEGSKA (reference sequence). CDR3 length: 17 amino acids. CDR3 bases: TGCAGTGCTAGAGCTTGGGACTCCCGAGGAGGATTGGATGAGCAGTTCTTC. It is translated as CSARAWDSRGGLDEQFF.

Ten or more counts support this clonotype. The gene calls are TRBV24-1 and TRBJ2-5, with a tentative D call TRBD2 (5 bases). Germline lookup yields CDR1 KGHDR and CDR2 SFDVKD. V was trimmed by 7 bases and J by 5 bases, leaving 16 bases between them. This CDR3 has 14 amino acids. The CDR3 DNA follows: TGTGCCACCAGGGAATCGAGCGGCTTGGAGACCCAGTACTTC. Translating gives CATRESSGLETQYF.

Many counts were recorded for this clonotype. V is TRBV19 and J is TRBJ1-2, with a tentative D call TRBD1 (5 bases). Germline loops: CDR1 LNHDA, CDR2 SQIVND (reference sequence). Trimming left V 3 bases short and J 4 bases short, with 9 bases between. CDR3 size: 13 residues. The CDR3 region is CASSMWDGYGYTF. The CDR3 coding sequence is TGTGCCAGTAGTATGTGGGACGGCTATGGCTACACCTTC.

In this sample, this clonotype turned up a few times. V usage is TRBV20-1 and J usage is TRBJ2-1, with a weak D call TRBD2 (6 bases). This CDR3 contains 14 residues. The V end was cut by 3 bases, the J end by 7 bases, with 16 bases between. Germline CDR1 reads DFQATT; CDR2 reads SNEGSKA (reference sequence). The CDR3 sequence: CSARSGTGGNEQFF. DNA for the CDR3: TGCAGTGCTAGGTCCGGGACTGGGGGGAATGAGCAGTTCTTC.

This clonotype was counted at least ten times. The rearrangement uses TRBV29-1 and TRBJ2-1; D may be TRBD2 (6 bases). The germline CDR1 and CDR2 sequences are SQVTM and ANQGSEA. The CDR3 has 16 residues. V was cut by 0 bases and J by 6 bases, with 18 bases left in between. CDR3 coding DNA: TGCAGCGTTGAAGATCGGGGCGGGAATTGGGGCAATGAGCAGTTCTTC. It yields the protein CSVEDRGGNWGNEQFF.

This clonotype was picked up many times. This chain joins TRBV5-1 and TRBJ2-7; 14 nucleotides agree with TRBD2. The CDR3 extends over 21 amino acids. V gave up 4 bases and J gave up 2 bases; unmatched junction bases: 20. Germline CDR1 SGHRS, CDR2 YFSETQ. CDR3 loop: CASSIIYAGTSGSSGTYEQYF. CDR3 DNA sequence: TGCGCCAGCAGCATAATATACGCCGGGACTAGCGGGAGTAGTGGAACCTACGAGCAGTACTTC. The full variable domain, with the rest looked up from reference TRBV5-1 and TRBJ2-7, is KAGVTQTPRYLIKTRGQQVTLSCSPISGHRSVSWYQQTPGQGLQFLFEYFSETQRNKGNFPGRFSGRQFSNSRSEMNVSTLELGDSALYLCASSIIYAGTSGSSGTYEQYFGPGTRLTVT.